One and the same sample provided the 19 T cell receptor beta chains below, sequenced in a study of T cell responses to AZD1222 COVID-19 vaccine. Here immunoSEQ multiplex PCR was the method, and the copy in TCRdb shows in-frame clones only, minus some. The sample yields about 140,000 clones, about 91% seen once. The material was peripheral blood, obtained on day 0 of AZD1222 vaccination. These receptors all come from an adult in good health.

CDR3 bases: TGTGCCAGCAGCTTAGACGGCAGAGAGTCTGAAGCTTTCTTT. This encodes CASSLDGRESEAFF. This sequence joins TRBV7-9 and TRBJ1-1; no clear D. V lost 1 base and J 6 bases, leaving 12 bases between the germline ends. This CDR3 spans 14 amino acids. CDR1 is SEHNR, CDR2 FQNEAQ, per germline (reference sequence). Variable domain in full (rest from reference TRBV7-9 and TRBJ1-1): DTGVSQNPRHKITKRGQNVTFRCDPISEHNRLYWYRQTLGQGPEFLTYFQNEAQLEKSRLLSDRFSAERPKGSFSTLEIQRTEQGDSAMYLCASSLDGRESEAFFGQGTRLTVV.

A few counts support this clone. V and J are TRBV7-2 and TRBJ1-3; tentative D call: TRBD1 (6 bases). The CDR3 totals 15 residues. V lost 3 bases, J lost 4 bases, and 13 bases lay in between. Germline CDR1 and CDR2: SGHTA and FQGNSA. CDR3 coding DNA: TGTGCCAGCAGCTTTACAGGGACTATCGGAAACACCATATATTTT. It codes for CASSFTGTIGNTIYF.

This chain links TRBV12-3 or TRBV12-4 with TRBJ1-3; D gene ambiguous. CDR3 length: 11 residues. Trimming removed 6 bases from V and 4 bases from J, with 4 bases in between. CDR3: CASSWGNTIYF. The CDR3 coding sequence is TGTGCCAGCAGCTGGGGAAACACCATATATTTT.

The CDR3: CASSSGASYNEQFF. As DNA, the CDR3 is TGTGCCAGCAGCTCAGGGGCCTCATACAATGAGCAGTTCTTC. The V call is TRBV7-8, the J call TRBJ2-1, with D tentatively TRBD1 (6 bases). The CDR3 runs to 14 residues. V was pared by 4 bases and J by 4 bases, with 11 bases between. Per germline, CDR1 SGHVS and CDR2 FQNEAQ.

The rearrangement links TRBV9 to TRBJ2-3, with D uncertain. V was shortened by 0 bases and J by 0 bases, with 8 bases between the two germline ends. The CDR3 has 15 residues. Germline V gives CDR1 SGDLS, CDR2 YYNGEE. CDR3 sequence reads: CASSVGPPSTDTQYF. CDR3 sequence (DNA): TGTGCCAGCAGCGTAGGCCCACCTAGCACAGATACGCAGTATTTT.

The chain employs TRBV28 and TRBJ1-3; 7 nucleotides align to TRBD1. The V gene's germline CDR1 is MDHEN and CDR2 SYDVKM. This CDR3 has 16 residues. J was trimmed by 0 bases and V by 7 bases; bases with no gene match: 9. The CDR3 region has the DNA TGTGCCAGCACCCCCGGCGGGACAGCCTCTGGAAACACCATATATTTT. Encoded protein: CASTPGGTASGNTIYF.

The gene calls are TRBV10-3 and TRBJ2-3; D is unclear. Trimming stripped 10 bases from V and 6 bases from J, with 14 bases between. Germline CDR1 ENHRY, CDR2 SYGVKD. The CDR3 length is 12 residues. CDR3 bases: TGTGCCACCCAGACCTACTCCGATACGCAGTATTTT. This sequence encodes CATQTYSDTQYF.

V and J are TRBV5-4 and TRBJ1-1, with 9 bases identical to TRBD1. Germline V gene lookup returns CDR1 SGHNT and CDR2 YYREEE (reference sequence). The trim removed 4 bases at V and 4 bases at J, leaving 5 bases unmatched. The CDR3 runs to 14 residues. The CDR3 is CASSRDREGTEAFF. CDR3 nucleotide sequence: TGTGCCAGCAGCCGGGACAGGGAGGGCACTGAAGCTTTCTTT.

V is TRBV28 and J is TRBJ1-2, with D perhaps matching TRBD1 (5 bases). The germline CDR1 and CDR2 sequences are MDHEN and SYDVKM. V was cut by 4 bases and J by 5 bases, with 11 bases left in between. This CDR3 has 13 amino acids. Here the CDR3 DNA reads TGTGCCAGCAGTTCTACAGGACCTTATGGCTACACCTTC. Translating gives CASSSTGPYGYTF.

This rearrangement joins TRBV7-3 to TRBJ2-3, with unresolved D. The CDR3 extends over 13 amino acids. The germline CDR1 and CDR2 sequences are SGHTA and FQGTGA. Trimming removed 1 base at V and 3 bases at J, with 5 bases between. CDR3 sequence: CASSLRRTDTQYF. The CDR3 coding sequence is TGTGCCAGCAGCTTAAGGCGGACAGATACGCAGTATTTT.

The rearrangement links TRBV24-1 to TRBJ1-4; a possible D gene is TRBD1 (6 bases). The germline V and J ends were trimmed by 2 bases and 8 bases, with 20 bases remaining between them. Looked up from germline, CDR1 is KGHDR and CDR2 is SFDVKD. The CDR3 has 17 amino acids. In DNA form, the CDR3 reads TGTGCCACCAGTGATTCCGGACTCACAGGGCGGGACGAAAAACTGTTTTTT. It yields the protein CATSDSGLTGRDEKLFF.

The rearrangement links TRBV4-1 to TRBJ1-2, with a weak D call TRBD1 (5 bases). Per germline, CDR1 MGHRA and CDR2 YSYEKL. Trimming shortened V by 4 bases and J by 4 bases, and 13 bases separated the two germline ends. The CDR3 totals 14 residues. The CDR3 here is CASSPPGQGYGYTF. In DNA form, the CDR3 reads TGCGCCAGCAGCCCTCCTGGCCAGGGCTATGGCTACACCTTC.

Of note for this clone: Other nucleotide sequences from this sample produce the same CDR3. V gene TRBV9 combines with J gene TRBJ1-1; D is possibly TRBD1 (5 bases). Per germline, CDR1 SGDLS and CDR2 YYNGEE. V lost 4 bases and J lost 0, with 7 bases in between. There are 13 residues in the CDR3. CDR3 coding DNA: TGTGCCAGCAGCAGAGGGGTGAACACTGAAGCTTTCTTT. This translates into CASSRGVNTEAFF.

This clone appeared a few times. The V gene is TRBV6-5, the J gene TRBJ1-5; D is perhaps TRBD1 (6 bases). With 8 bases removed from V and 6 bases from J, the gap between germline ends came to 17 bases. Germline V gives CDR1 MNHEY, CDR2 SVGAGI. The CDR3 sequence is 14 residues long. This CDR3 is CASSWAGDIQPQHF. As DNA, the CDR3 is TGTGCCAGCTCGTGGGCAGGGGACATTCAGCCCCAGCATTTT.

A single count supports this clone. The chain combines TRBV4-3 with TRBJ2-1; D is uncertain. This CDR3 region has 15 residues. V shed 8 bases and J shed 0 bases, with 14 bases lying between them. Germline V lookup: CDR1 LGHNA, CDR2 YSLEER. The chain's CDR3 is CASGPEWSSYNEQFF. The CDR3 nucleotides read TGCGCCAGCGGCCCCGAATGGAGCTCCTACAATGAGCAGTTCTTC.

This clone was picked up one time. This chain uses TRBV19 with TRBJ1-5, with 10 bases aligning to TRBD1. The V gene end was trimmed by 6 bases and the J gene end by 4 bases; junction bases not matched to a gene: 3. CDR3 length: 14 residues. Germline-derived CDR1 and CDR2 are LNHDA and SQIVND (reference sequence). CDR3 DNA: TGTGCCAGTAGCGACAGGGGGCGGAATCAGCCCCAGCATTTT. This encodes CASSDRGRNQPQHF.

The chain joins TRBV6-5 to TRBJ1-2; TRBD1 is a possible D gene (6 bases). Germline CDR1 is MNHEY and CDR2 is SVGAGI. This CDR3 spans 15 amino acids. Trimming shortened V by 3 bases and J by 5 bases, and 16 bases separated the two germline ends. CDR3 residues: CASSYSARGWYGYTF. As DNA, the CDR3 is TGTGCCAGCAGTTATTCGGCCAGGGGATGGTATGGCTACACCTTC.

This clone was counted only a few times. This chain uses TRBV7-9 with TRBJ2-7; D gene uncertain. Germline loops: CDR1 SEHNR, CDR2 FQNEAQ (reference sequence). The length of the CDR3 is 12 residues. Trimming pared 3 bases from V and 4 bases from J, leaving 7 bases between. The CDR3 is CASSLGEYEQYF. In nucleotides, the CDR3 is TGTGCCAGCAGCTTGGGCGAGTACGAGCAGTACTTC.

This chain connects TRBV6-1 to TRBJ1-2, with 7 bases that match TRBD1. J lost 4 bases, V lost 0 bases, and 2 bases had no gene match. This CDR3 has 14 amino acids. Germline assignment: CDR1 MNHNS and CDR2 SASEGT. The CDR3 protein is CASSEAGTAYGYTF. CDR3 sequence (DNA): TGTGCCAGCAGTGAAGCGGGGACAGCCTATGGCTACACCTTC.